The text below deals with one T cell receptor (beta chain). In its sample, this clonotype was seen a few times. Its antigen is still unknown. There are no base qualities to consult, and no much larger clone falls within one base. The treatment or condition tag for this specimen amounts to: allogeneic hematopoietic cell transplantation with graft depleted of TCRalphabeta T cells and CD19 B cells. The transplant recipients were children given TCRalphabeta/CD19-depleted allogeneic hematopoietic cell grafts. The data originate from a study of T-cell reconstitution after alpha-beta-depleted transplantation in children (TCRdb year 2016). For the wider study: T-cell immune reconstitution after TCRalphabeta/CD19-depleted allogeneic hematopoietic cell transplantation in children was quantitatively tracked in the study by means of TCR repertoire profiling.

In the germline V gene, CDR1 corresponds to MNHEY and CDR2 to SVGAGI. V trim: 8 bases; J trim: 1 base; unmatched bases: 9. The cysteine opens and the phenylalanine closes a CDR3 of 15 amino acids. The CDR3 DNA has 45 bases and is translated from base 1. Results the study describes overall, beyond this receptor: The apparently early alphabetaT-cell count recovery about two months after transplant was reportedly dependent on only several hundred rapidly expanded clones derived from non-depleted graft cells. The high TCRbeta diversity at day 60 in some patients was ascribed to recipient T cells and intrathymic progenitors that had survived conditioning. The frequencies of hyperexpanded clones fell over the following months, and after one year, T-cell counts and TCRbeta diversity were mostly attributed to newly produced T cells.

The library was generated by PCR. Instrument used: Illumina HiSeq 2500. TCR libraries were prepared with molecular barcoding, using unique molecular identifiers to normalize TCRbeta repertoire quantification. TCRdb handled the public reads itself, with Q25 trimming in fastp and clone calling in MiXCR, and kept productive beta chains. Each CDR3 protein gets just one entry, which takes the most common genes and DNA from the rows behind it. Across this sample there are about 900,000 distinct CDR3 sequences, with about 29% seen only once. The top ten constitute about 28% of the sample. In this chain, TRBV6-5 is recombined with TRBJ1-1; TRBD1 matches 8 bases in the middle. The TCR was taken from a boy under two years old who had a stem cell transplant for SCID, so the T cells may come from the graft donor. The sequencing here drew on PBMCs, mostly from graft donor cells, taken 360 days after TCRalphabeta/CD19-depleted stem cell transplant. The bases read TGTGCCAGCCGTACTCCAGGGACAGGGAACACTGAAGCTTTCTTT. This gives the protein CASRTPGTGNTEAFF.